Below, one TCR beta chain is given with its context. The target antigen is unknown. Repertoires were generated with immunoSEQ multiplex PCR, while TCRdb's copy carries only in-frame clones and drops some. Seen here are about 1,800,000 clones, roughly 94% observed once, and the top ten hold 0.95% to 1.5%. The CDR3 has 15 amino acids. Losses at the gene ends were 4 bases for V and 0 bases for J; bases not matched to a gene: 4. Germline V gene lookup returns CDR1 MNHEY and CDR2 SVGAGI. The entry originates in a study of shared clonotypes between healthy human individuals. Study-level results: Naive subsets generally had larger estimated richness than memory subsets. Despite large depth, rarefaction showed incomplete sorted-subset sequencing. Sample collection involved blood only; tissue repertoires are likely different.

CD8 cells regarded as naive lacked CD45RO, were positively chosen for CCR7, and omitted terminally differentiated effector memory CD45RA+ cells. The chain uses TRBV6-5 and TRBJ2-3; 7 bases agree with TRBD1. This TCR came from a man aged 18 to 35 in good health. Material for sequencing was naive CD8+ T cells sorted from blood. The chain's CDR3 is CASSLYRGSTDTQYF. Written as DNA, the CDR3 is TGTGCCAGCAGTTTGTACAGGGGTAGCACAGATACGCAGTATTTT.